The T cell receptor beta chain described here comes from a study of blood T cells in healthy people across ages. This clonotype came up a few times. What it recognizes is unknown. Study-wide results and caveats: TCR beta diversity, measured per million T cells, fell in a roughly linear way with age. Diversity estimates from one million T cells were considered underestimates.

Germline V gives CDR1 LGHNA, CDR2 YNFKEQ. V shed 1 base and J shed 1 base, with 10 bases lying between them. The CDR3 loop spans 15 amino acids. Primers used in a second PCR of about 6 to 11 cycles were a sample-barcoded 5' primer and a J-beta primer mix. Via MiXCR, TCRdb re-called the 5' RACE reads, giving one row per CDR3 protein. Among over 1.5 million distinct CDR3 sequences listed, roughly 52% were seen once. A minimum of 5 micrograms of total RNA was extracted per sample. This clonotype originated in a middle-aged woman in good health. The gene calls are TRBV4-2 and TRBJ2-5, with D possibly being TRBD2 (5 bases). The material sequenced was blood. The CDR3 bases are TGTGCCAGCAGCCAAGTAGAGGGAGTCCAAGAGACCCAGTACTTC. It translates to CASSQVEGVQETQYF.